This paragraph reports one T cell receptor (beta chain). J lost 0 bases, V lost 5 bases, and 8 bases had no gene match. Germline-derived CDR1 and CDR2 are LGHNA and YNFKEQ. This CDR3 comprises 16 residues. These data originate in a study of blood T cell repertoires in COVID-19. The data were produced by immunoSEQ multiplex PCR, yet TCRdb's version contains in-frame clones alone and is incomplete. The profile shows around 150,000 clones, 75% to 80% of them singletons. The sequenced sample consisted of PBMCs or T cells enriched from blood (not recorded which). The origin of this receptor is a woman aged 50 to 60 who had recovered from COVID-19. V gene TRBV4-2 combines with J gene TRBJ2-5, with TRBD2 matching 8 bases. The CDR3 reads CASSFQASGYQETQYF. DNA for the CDR3: TGTGCCAGCAGCTTTCAGGCTAGCGGGTACCAAGAGACCCAGTACTTC.